This T cell receptor (beta chain) was captured by sequencing in a study of identical twins. This CDR3 is 16 amino acids long. Germline CDR1 reads MGHRA; CDR2 reads YSYEKL. V trimming: 3 bases; J trimming: 2 bases; junction bases outside the gene matches: 10. This clonotype was counted many times. TCRdb reanalysed the 5' RACE reads using MiXCR and keeps one entry per CDR3 protein. This table holds a few hundred thousand distinct CDR3 sequences, about 8.3% found once. These sequences were also reported in another study, on yellow fever vaccine responses in identical twins.

This receptor was identified in a woman between 18 and 30 years old in good health. The genes are TRBV4-1 and TRBJ2-7; 7 bases align to TRBD1. The sample taken for sequencing was CD8+ T cells sorted from blood. The DNA for the CDR3 is TGCGCCAGCAGCCATCCTAAGGACAGGTCTACCTACGAGCAGTACTTC. Amino acid sequence: CASSHPKDRSTYEQYF.